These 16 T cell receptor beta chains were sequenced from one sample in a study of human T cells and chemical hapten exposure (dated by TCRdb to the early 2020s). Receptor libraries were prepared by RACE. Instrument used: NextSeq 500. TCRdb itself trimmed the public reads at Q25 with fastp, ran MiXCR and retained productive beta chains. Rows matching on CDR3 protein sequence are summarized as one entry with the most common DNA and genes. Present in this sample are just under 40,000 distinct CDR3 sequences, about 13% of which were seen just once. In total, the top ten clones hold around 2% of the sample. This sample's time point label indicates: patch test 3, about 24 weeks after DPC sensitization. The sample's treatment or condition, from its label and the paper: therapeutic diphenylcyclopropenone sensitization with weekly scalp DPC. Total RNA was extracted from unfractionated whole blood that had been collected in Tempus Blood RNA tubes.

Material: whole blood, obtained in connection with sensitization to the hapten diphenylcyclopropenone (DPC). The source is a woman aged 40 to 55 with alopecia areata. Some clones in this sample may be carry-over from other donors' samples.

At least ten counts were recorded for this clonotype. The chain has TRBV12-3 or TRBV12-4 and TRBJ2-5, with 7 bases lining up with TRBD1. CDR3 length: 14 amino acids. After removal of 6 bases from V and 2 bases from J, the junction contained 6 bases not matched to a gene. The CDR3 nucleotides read TGTGCCAGCAGCCCCCGGGACAGACAAGAGACCCAGTACTTC. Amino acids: CASSPRDRQETQYF.

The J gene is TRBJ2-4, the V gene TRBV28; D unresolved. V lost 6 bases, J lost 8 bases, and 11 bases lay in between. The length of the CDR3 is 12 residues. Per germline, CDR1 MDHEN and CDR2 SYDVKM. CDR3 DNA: TGTGCCAGCAGCCGAAGGGTCGACATTCAGTACTTC. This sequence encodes CASSRRVDIQYF.

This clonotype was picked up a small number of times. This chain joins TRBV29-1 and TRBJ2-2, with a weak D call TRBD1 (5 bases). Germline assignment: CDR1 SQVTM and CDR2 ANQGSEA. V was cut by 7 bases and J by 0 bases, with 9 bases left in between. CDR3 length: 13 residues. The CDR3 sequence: CSGATANTGELFF. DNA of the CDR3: TGCAGCGGGGCGACAGCGAACACCGGGGAGCTGTTTTTT.

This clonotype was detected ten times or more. CDR3 protein: CASSLEYEQYF. CDR3 DNA: TGCGCCAGCAGCTTGGAGTACGAGCAGTACTTC. The chain joins TRBV5-1 to TRBJ2-7, with D unclear. V was cut by 0 bases and J by 4 bases, with 2 bases left in between. Germline assignment: CDR1 SGHRS and CDR2 YFSETQ. The CDR3 has 11 residues.

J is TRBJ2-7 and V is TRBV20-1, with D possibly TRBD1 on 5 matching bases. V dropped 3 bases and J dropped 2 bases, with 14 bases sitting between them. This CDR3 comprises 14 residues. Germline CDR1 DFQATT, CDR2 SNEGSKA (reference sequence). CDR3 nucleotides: TGCAGTGCTAGGGGGCGGAGCGCGACCTACGAGCAGTACTTC. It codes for CSARGRSATYEQYF.

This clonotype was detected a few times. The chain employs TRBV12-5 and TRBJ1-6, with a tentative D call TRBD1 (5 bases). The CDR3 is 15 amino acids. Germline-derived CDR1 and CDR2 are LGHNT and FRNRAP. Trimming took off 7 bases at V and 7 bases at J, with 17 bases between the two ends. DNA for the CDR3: TGTGCTAGTGCCCCGGCCGGGGGAGGCAATTCACCCCTCCACTTT. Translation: CASAPAGGGNSPLHF.

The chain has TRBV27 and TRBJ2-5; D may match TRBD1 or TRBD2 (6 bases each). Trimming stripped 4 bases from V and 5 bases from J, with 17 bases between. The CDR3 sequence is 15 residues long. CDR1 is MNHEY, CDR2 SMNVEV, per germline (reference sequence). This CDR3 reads CASSSPGGGKETQYF. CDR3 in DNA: TGTGCCAGCAGTTCCCCCGGGGGCGGAAAGGAGACCCAGTACTTC.

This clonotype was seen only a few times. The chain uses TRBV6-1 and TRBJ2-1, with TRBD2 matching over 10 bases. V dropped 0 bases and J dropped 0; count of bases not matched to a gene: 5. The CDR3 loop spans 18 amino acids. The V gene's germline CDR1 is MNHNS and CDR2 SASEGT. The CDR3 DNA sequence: TGTGCCAGCAGTGAAGCTAGCGGGGGGTATACCTCCTACAATGAGCAGTTCTTC. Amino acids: CASSEASGGYTSYNEQFF.

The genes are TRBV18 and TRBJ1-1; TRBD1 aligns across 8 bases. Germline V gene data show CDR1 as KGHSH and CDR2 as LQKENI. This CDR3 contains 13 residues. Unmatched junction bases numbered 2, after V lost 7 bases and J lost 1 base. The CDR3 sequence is CASLGQENTEAFF. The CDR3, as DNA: TGTGCCAGCTTGGGACAGGAGAACACTGAAGCTTTCTTT.

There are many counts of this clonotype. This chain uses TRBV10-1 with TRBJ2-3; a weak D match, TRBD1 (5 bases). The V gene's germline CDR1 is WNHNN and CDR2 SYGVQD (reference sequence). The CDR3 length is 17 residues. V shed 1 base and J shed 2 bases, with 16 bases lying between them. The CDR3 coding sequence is TGCGCCAGCAGTGAGTACTTGGACACCGGCCCCACAGATACGCAGTATTTT. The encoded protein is CASSEYLDTGPTDTQYF.

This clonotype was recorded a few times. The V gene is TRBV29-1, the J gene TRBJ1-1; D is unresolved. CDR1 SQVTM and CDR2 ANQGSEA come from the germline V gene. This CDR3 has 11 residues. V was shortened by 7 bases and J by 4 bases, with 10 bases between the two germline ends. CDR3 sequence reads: CSAAPGTEAFF. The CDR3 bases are TGCAGCGCCGCTCCGGGCACTGAAGCTTTCTTT.

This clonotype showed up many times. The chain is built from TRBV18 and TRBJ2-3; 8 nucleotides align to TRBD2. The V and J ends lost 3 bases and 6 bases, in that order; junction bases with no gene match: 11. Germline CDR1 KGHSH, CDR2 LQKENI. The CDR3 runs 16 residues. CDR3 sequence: CASSPSSGTRGDTQYF. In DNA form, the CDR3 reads TGTGCCAGCTCACCTTCCTCCGGGACTAGGGGGGATACGCAGTATTTT.

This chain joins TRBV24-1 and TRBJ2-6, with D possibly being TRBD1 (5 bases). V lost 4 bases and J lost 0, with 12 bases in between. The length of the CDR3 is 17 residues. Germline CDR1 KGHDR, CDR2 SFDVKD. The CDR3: CATSDSGHISGANVLTF. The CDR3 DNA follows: TGTGCCACCAGTGACTCCGGACACATCTCTGGGGCCAACGTCCTGACTTTC.

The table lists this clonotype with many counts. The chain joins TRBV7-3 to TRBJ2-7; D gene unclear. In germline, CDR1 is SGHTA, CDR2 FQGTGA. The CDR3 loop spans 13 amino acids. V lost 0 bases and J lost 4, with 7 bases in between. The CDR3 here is CASSLTHEYEQYF. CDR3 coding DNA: TGTGCCAGCAGCTTAACCCACGAGTACGAGCAGTACTTC.

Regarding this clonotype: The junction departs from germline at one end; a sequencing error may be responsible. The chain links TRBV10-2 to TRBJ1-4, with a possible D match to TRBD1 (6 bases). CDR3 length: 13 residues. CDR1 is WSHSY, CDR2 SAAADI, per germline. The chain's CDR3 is CACLRQVNGKLFF. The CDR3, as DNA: TGCGCCTGCCTTCGACAGGTTAATGGAAAACTGTTTTTT.

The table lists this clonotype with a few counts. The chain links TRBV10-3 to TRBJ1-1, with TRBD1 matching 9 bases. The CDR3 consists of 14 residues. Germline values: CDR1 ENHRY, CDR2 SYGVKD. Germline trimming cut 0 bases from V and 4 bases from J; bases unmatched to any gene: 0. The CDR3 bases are TGTGCCATCAGTGAGTCACAGGGGGCCACTGAAGCTTTCTTT. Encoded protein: CAISESQGATEAFF.